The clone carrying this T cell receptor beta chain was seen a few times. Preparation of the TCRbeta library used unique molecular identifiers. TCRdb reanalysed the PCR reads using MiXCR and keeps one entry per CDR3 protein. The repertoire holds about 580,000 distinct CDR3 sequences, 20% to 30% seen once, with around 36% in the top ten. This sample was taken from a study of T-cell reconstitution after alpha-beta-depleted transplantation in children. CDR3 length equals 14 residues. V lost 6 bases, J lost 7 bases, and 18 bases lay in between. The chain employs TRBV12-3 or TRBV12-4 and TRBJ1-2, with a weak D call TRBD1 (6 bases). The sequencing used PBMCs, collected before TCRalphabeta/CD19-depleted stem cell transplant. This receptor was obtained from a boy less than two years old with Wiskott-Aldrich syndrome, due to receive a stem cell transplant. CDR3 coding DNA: TGTGCCAGCAGGGGGACTGCCCAAGGGGGTGGCTACACCTTC. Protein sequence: CASRGTAQGGGYTF.